The TCR beta chain under discussion was sequenced for a study of OX40 agonist ivuxolimab in advanced cancers. The overall study: Prior therapy, whether anti-PD-1, anti-PD-L1 or anti-CTLA-4, was allowed, and more than 35% had some. Partial responses were achieved by three patients: one hepatocellular carcinoma, two cutaneous melanoma. Findings of the study overall: Among the lowest peripheral clonal expansion occurred in 0.1-3.0 mg/kg partial responders.

Clones were sequenced by immunoSEQ multiplex PCR, and TCRdb holds only the in-frame ones, with some missing. The repertoire holds roughly 50,000 clones, with 75% to 90% as singletons. Turning to this clone: Its cognate antigen is unknown.

The CDR3 is made up of 15 amino acids. Trimming removed 3 bases at V and 6 bases at J, with 17 bases between. Germline V gene sequence: CDR1 WNHNN, CDR2 SYGVQD (reference sequence). The sequences come from CD4+ or CD8+ T cells sorted from blood, collected in a trial of the OX40 agonist ivuxolimab. This TCR derives from an adult with an advanced solid tumor such as melanoma, head and neck, liver or kidney cancer. V and J are TRBV10-1 and TRBJ2-5; tentatively, D is TRBD1 or TRBD2 (5 bases each). The CDR3 sequence: CASSEAGTWVQTQYF. DNA of the CDR3: TGCGCCAGCAGTGAAGCCGGGACGTGGGTCCAGACCCAGTACTTC.